This T cell receptor (beta chain) appears in the sequencing data of a study of T cell responses to AZD1222 COVID-19 vaccine (dated by TCRdb to about 2021). The study in broad terms: AZD1222 recipients given second doses at about 4 weeks or at about 12 weeks were pooled, since spike-specific TCR depth and breadth were not found to differ between the two schedules. Trial participants were enrolled by age into subgroups of 18-55, 56-69 and 70-plus years, and roughly 160, 29 and 62 TCR-sequenced participants, respectively, were included in these subgroups. A total of 230 to 250 trial participants underwent TCR sequencing, of whom nearly 210 received two doses of AZD1222 and approximately 25 received two doses of the MenACWY control vaccine.

The CDR3 regions of human TCRbeta chains were analyzed by immunosequencing. The paper's data handling went like this. TCRs in the repertoires were matched against a reference library of SARS-CoV-2-specific TCRs that had been generated with the MIRA antigen-specificity platform. Breadth was defined as the fraction of unique TCRs that were SARS-CoV-2-associated, and depth was defined as the fraction of total T cells that were SARS-CoV-2-associated. Using the MIRA data, each spike-specific TCR was assigned both to the spike region to which the TCR was reactive and to a CD4 or CD8 class. Log10-transformed breadth and depth values were compared by one-way ANOVA with Sidak's multiple comparisons tests. TCRdb retrieved this table from immuneACCESS and kept in-frame rearrangements only. Not all clones are present; in checked studies, unresolved V genes account for under half, and no reason is known for the remainder. That table is the source of V, J and clone size, and D and trimming were worked out from the DNA. A total of roughly 160,000 clones appear in this sample, around 93% of them only once. In total, the top ten clones hold 1.9% of the sample.

CDR3 length: 15 amino acids, cysteine to phenylalanine. Of the read, only the CDR3 DNA is kept; its 45 bases are in frame from base 1. V and J are truncated by 5 bases and 4 bases respectively, leaving an intervening sequence of 18 bases. Per the germline V gene, MNHEY is the CDR1 and SVGEGT is the CDR2. Study-wide conclusions, independent of this receptor: In the small 56-69-year group, the increase in depth fell short of significance, most likely because of low power. Nearly half of unique spike-specific TCRs reportedly recognized epitopes outside regions mutated in the B.1.351 and B.1.1.7 variants. Vaccine-associated CD4 TCRs spanned the whole spike protein, with dominant responses in regions 160-218 and 743-854. Participants were mostly white British, with more females than males. The authors suggested clonal diversity may have been underestimated. Because no day 14 peak-response samples were available, repertoires were characterized only after the peak T cell response. After two AZD1222 doses, spike-specific TCR breadth and depth were significantly higher than at day 0 and than in MenACWY recipients. Conclusions about previously exposed vaccinees were limited because only six AZD1222 recipients were SARS-CoV-2 seropositive at baseline.

Notes on this clone: Its target antigen remains unknown. Base qualities are not recorded, but no much larger clone differs from it by a single base.

The time point label on this specimen signifies: baseline before first vaccination. Vaccinee samples were obtained from the UK trials COV001 and COV002, which included a single-blind randomized controlled phase 2/3 trial of AZD1222 (ChAdOx1 nCoV-19) in healthy adults. For TCRbeta chain sequencing, PBMC samples from trial participants were taken at day 0 and at day 28 after the second dose. The sequence came from an adult in good health. The sequence is built from TRBV6-2 or TRBV6-3 and TRBJ2-7; the D gene lacks a confident call. The sample was peripheral blood, taken on day 0 of AZD1222 vaccination. The CDR3 amino acid sequence is: CASSLTLHGSYEQYF. The DNA sequence reads TGTGCCAGCAGTCTCACACTTCACGGAAGTTACGAGCAGTACTTC.